The clone carrying this T cell receptor (beta chain) was seen more than once but under ten times. Its target is not known. The sample belongs to a study of T cells in Graves' hyperthyroidism and ophthalmopathy. The study, taken as a whole, reports: Ophthalmopathy, which appeared later, was predicted by the model a median 6.5 months before onset.

The J segment lost 0 bases and the V segment lost 6 bases, leaving 6 bases of the junction unmatched. The CDR3 runs 15 residues. The TCR beta CDR3 regions underwent amplification using RNA transcripts as the source. The TCR CDR3 was amplified in a first-round RT-PCR using the HTBI primer set. Via MiXCR, TCRdb re-called the multiplex PCR reads, giving one row per CDR3 protein. The sample lists approximately 520,000 distinct CDR3 sequences; less than 25% were seen once. The V call is TRBV12-3 or TRBV12-4, the J call TRBJ2-5, with 8 bases lining up with TRBD1. The specimen was blood. This receptor was obtained from a woman in her 30s with Graves' ophthalmopathy. In DNA form, the CDR3 reads TGTGCCAGCAGCCACGGACAGGGTTACCAAGAGACCCAGTACTTC. This gives the protein CASSHGQGYQETQYF.